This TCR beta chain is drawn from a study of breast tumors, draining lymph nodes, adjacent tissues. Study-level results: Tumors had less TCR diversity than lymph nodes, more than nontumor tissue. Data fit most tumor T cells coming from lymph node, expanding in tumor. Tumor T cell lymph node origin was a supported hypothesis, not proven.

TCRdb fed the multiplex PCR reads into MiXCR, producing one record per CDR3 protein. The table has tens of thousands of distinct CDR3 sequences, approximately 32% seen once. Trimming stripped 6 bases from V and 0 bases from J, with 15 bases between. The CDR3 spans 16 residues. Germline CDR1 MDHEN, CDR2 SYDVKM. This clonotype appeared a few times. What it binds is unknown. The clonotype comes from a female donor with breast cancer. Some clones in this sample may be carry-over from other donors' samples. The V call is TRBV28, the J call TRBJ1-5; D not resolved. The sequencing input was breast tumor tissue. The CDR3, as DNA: TGTGCCAGCAGCCGAGTGGCCCGACTTAGCAATCAGCCCCAGCATTTT. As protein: CASSRVARLSNQPQHF.